The 29 T cell receptor beta chains given below trace back to one sample, sequenced in a study of monozygotic twins with inflammatory bowel disease. TCRdb reprocessed the 5' RACE reads and stores each CDR3 protein as one record, lacking DNA. This sample's clone table lists 350,000 to 500,000 distinct CDR3 sequences. Sequenced: blood. The source is a human donor with ulcerative colitis or Crohn's disease, or a healthy co-twin of an affected twin (not recorded which).

The CDR3 region is CASSTRDTGYGYTF. This chain joins TRBV3-1 and TRBJ1-2; TCRdb's D call of TRBD1 is untestable without DNA. CDR3 length: 14 residues. Germline lookup yields CDR1 LGHDT and CDR2 YNNKEL (reference sequence).

The rearrangement links TRBV5-1 to TRBJ1-6; TCRdb picks TRBD1, but there is no DNA to check that call. The CDR3 has 15 amino acids. The germline V gene encodes CDR1 SGHRS and CDR2 YFSETQ. The chain's CDR3 is CASSLDTGDNSPLHF.

V is TRBV7-7 and J is TRBJ2-2; checking the TCRdb D call of TRBD1 is not possible without DNA. CDR1 SSHAT and CDR2 FNYEAQ come from the germline V gene (reference sequence). The CDR3 totals 15 residues. CDR3 sequence: CASRSGTDSTGELFF. The variable domain in full, with the rest retrieved from reference TRBV7-7 and TRBJ2-2, is GAGVSQSPRYKVTKRGQDVTLRCDPISSHATLYWYQQALGQGPEFLTYFNYEAQPDKSGLPSDRFSAERPEGSISTLTIQRTEQRDSAMYRCASRSGTDSTGELFFGEGSRLTVL.

V is TRBV19 and J is TRBJ1-5. This CDR3 contains 13 residues. From germline, CDR1 is LNHDA and CDR2 SQIVND (reference sequence). The CDR3 is CASSSVGNQPQHF. The full variable domain, its missing parts supplied by reference TRBV19 and TRBJ1-5, is DGGITQSPKYLFRKEGQNVTLSCEQNLNHDAMYWYRQDPGQGLRLIYYSQIVNDFQKGDIAEGYSVSREKKESFPLTVTSAQKNPTAFYLCASSSVGNQPQHFGDGTRLSIL.

V and J are TRBV18 and TRBJ2-5; TCRdb's D call of TRBD2 is untestable without DNA. This CDR3 is 13 amino acids long. Germline V gene lookup returns CDR1 KGHSH and CDR2 LQKENI. The CDR3 sequence: CASSILDQETQYF.

The chain recombines TRBV12-3 or TRBV12-4 with TRBJ2-1; absent DNA, TCRdb's TRBD1 call cannot be checked. This CDR3 is 15 amino acids long. CDR3 residues: CASSGGQGSTHEQFF.

The rearrangement joins TRBV29-1 to TRBJ2-7. The CDR3 totals 12 residues. CDR1 SQVTM and CDR2 ANQGSEA come from the germline V gene. The CDR3 reads CSVEGQTYEQYF.

The V and J genes are TRBV7-2 and TRBJ2-1. CDR3 length: 15 residues. Germline V gene data show CDR1 as SGHTA and CDR2 as FQGNSA. CDR3: CASSTDHYSYNEQFF.

The rearrangement uses TRBV5-6 and TRBJ1-6. CDR3 length: 17 residues. Looked up from germline, CDR1 is SGHDT and CDR2 is YYEEEE. The CDR3 loop is CASSLGGSDFARSPLHF.

This sequence joins TRBV5-4 and TRBJ1-2; TCRdb indicates TRBD1, and absent DNA this call remains unverified. Germline CDR1 SGHNT, CDR2 YYREEE (reference sequence). The CDR3 loop spans 13 amino acids. The CDR3 sequence is CAFKGQGGYGYTF.

This CDR3 reads CASSLDGTANLETQYF. The V gene is TRBV5-6, the J gene TRBJ2-5; with no DNA, the TCRdb D assignment of TRBD2 cannot be verified. CDR1 and CDR2 (germline): SGHDT, YYEEEE. There are 16 residues in the CDR3.

The chain employs TRBV6-1 and TRBJ1-1; checking the TCRdb D call of TRBD1 is not possible without DNA. The CDR3 is made up of 16 amino acids. Germline V gene lookup returns CDR1 MNHNS and CDR2 SASEGT. CDR3 in amino acids: CASSLNVGTGDTEAFF.

The rearrangement joins TRBV6-6 to TRBJ2-7; TCRdb's assignment of TRBD1 cannot be checked, as there is no DNA. Germline V lookup: CDR1 MNHNY, CDR2 SVGAGI (reference sequence). The CDR3 has 14 amino acids. This chain's CDR3 is CASSYSGASYEQYF.

The chain has TRBV14 and TRBJ2-1; no DNA is available, so the TRBD2 call from TCRdb remains unchecked. The CDR3 totals 11 residues. In germline, CDR1 is SGHDN, CDR2 FVKESK. CDR3 in amino acids: CASSMGSEQFF.

The genes are TRBV6-5 and TRBJ1-6; TCRdb outputs TRBD1, but without DNA this stays unchecked. The CDR3 runs 13 residues. In germline, CDR1 is MNHEY, CDR2 SVGAGI. The CDR3 loop is CASSPSGQGILHF.

The chain employs TRBV28 and TRBJ2-4; no DNA is available, so the TRBD1 call from TCRdb remains unchecked. Per germline, CDR1 MDHEN and CDR2 SYDVKM. This CDR3 region has 15 residues. The CDR3 reads CASSFWTSGGNIQYF.

The CDR3 sequence is CASRLGTDNSPLHF. The rearrangement joins TRBV7-2 to TRBJ1-6; TCRdb gives TRBD1 as the D gene, but with no DNA this cannot be confirmed. CDR1 SGHTA and CDR2 FQGNSA come from the germline V gene. The CDR3 is 14 residues long.

This chain uses TRBV20-1 with TRBJ2-5. Germline CDR1 reads DFQATT; CDR2 reads SNEGSKA (reference sequence). The CDR3 is made up of 11 amino acids. CDR3: CSAPEGETQYF.

The rearrangement joins TRBV7-3 to TRBJ2-2. Per the germline V gene, CDR1 is SGHTA and CDR2 is FQGTGA. This CDR3 is 18 amino acids long. The CDR3 protein is CASSLRFNQGPHTGELFF.

V gene TRBV7-9 combines with J gene TRBJ2-2; TCRdb names TRBD1, which stays unverified in the absence of DNA. The germline CDR1 and CDR2 sequences are SEHNR and FQNEAQ (reference sequence). The CDR3 is made up of 15 amino acids. CDR3 sequence reads: CASSGAAANTGELFF.

J is TRBJ2-5 and V is TRBV7-2; TCRdb designates TRBD1, a call that cannot be tested without DNA. Germline V gene sequence: CDR1 SGHTA, CDR2 FQGNSA. The CDR3 extends over 14 amino acids. The CDR3 is CASSPLDREETQYF.

The chain couples TRBV30 to TRBJ2-1. CDR1 is GTSNPN, CDR2 SVGIG, per germline (reference sequence). This CDR3 region has 13 residues. CDR3 sequence reads: CAWSLSGWGEQFF.

This chain connects TRBV3-1 to TRBJ1-2. This CDR3 region has 12 residues. Per germline, CDR1 LGHDT and CDR2 YNNKEL (reference sequence). CDR3 sequence: CASSQGRGGYTF.

The chain joins TRBV24-1 to TRBJ2-3. CDR1 KGHDR and CDR2 SFDVKD come from the germline V gene. CDR3 size: 12 residues. CDR3 in amino acids: CATRSSTDTQYF.

The V call is TRBV10-3, the J call TRBJ1-1; the TCRdb call, TRBD1, lacks DNA for checking. CDR1 is ENHRY and CDR2 is SYGVKD in the germline V gene. CDR3 length equals 14 residues. The CDR3 protein is CAISGGRGRNEAFF.

This chain uses TRBV20-1 with TRBJ1-4; TCRdb designates TRBD1, a call that cannot be tested without DNA. Germline V gene data show CDR1 as DFQATT and CDR2 as SNEGSKA (reference sequence). CDR3 size: 15 residues. The CDR3 is CSARNPGQGNEKLFF.

This sequence joins TRBV3-1 and TRBJ2-1; checking the TCRdb D call of TRBD2 is not possible without DNA. Germline V gives CDR1 LGHDT, CDR2 YNNKEL (reference sequence). The CDR3 loop spans 14 amino acids. The CDR3 sequence is CASSQPAGGNEQFF.

This chain connects TRBV9 to TRBJ1-2; as DNA is missing, the TRBD1 call by TCRdb cannot be tested. The CDR3 totals 13 residues. Per the germline V gene, CDR1 is SGDLS and CDR2 is YYNGEE. The CDR3 region is CASSVGQGWSYTF.

The V call is TRBV16, the J call TRBJ2-7; no DNA is available, so the TRBD1 call from TCRdb remains unchecked. CDR1 and CDR2 from the germline V gene are KGHSY and FQNENV. This CDR3 is built from 12 residues. The CDR3 reads CASSQSAGEQYF. Complete variable domain (other parts from reference TRBV16 and TRBJ2-7): GEEVAQTPKHLVRGEGQKAKLYCAPIKGHSYVFWYQQVLKNEFKFLISFQNENVFDETGMPKERFSAKCLPNSPCSLEIQATKLEDSAVYFCASSQSAGEQYFGPGTRLTVT.